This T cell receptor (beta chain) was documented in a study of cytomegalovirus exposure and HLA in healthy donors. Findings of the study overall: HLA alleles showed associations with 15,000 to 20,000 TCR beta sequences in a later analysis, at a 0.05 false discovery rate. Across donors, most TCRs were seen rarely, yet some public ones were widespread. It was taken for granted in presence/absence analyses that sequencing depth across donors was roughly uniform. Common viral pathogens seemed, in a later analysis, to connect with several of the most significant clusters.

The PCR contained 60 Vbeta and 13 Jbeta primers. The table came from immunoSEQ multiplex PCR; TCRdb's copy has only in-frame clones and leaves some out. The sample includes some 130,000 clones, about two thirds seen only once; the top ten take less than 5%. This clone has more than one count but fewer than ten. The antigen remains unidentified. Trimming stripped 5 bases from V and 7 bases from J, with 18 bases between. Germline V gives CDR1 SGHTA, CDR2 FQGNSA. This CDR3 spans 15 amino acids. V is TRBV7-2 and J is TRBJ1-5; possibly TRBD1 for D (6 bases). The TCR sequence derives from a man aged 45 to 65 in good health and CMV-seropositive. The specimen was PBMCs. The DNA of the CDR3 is TGTGCCAGCAGCCCCGCAGGGACATCTCAACAGCCCCAGCATTTT. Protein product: CASSPAGTSQQPQHF.